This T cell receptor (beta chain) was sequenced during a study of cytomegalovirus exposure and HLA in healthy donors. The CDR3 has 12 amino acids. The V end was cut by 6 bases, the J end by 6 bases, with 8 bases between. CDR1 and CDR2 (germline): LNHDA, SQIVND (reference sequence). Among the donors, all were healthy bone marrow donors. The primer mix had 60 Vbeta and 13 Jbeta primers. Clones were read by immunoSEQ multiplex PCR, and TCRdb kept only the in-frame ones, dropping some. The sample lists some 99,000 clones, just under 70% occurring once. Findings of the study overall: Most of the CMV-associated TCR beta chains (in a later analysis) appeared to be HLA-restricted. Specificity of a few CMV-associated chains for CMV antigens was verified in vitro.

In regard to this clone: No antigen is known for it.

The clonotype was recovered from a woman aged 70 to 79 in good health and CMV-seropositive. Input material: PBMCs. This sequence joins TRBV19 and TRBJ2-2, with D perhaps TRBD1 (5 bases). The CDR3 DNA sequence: TGTGCCAGTAGGCAGGGTGCCGGGGAGCTGTTTTTT. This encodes CASRQGAGELFF.